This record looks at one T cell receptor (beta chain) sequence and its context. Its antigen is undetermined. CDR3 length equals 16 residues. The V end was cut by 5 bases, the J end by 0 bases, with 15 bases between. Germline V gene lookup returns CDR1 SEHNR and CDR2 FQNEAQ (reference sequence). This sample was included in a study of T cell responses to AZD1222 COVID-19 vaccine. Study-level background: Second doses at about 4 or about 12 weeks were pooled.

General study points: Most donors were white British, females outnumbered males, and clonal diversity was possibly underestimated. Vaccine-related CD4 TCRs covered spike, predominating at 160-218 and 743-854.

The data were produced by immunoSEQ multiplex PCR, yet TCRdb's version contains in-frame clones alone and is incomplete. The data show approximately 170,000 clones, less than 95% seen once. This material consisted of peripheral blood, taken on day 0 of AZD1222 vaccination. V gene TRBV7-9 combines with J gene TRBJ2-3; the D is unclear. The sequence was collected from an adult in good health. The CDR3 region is CASSPPRVTSTDTQYF. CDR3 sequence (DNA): TGTGCCAGCAGCCCCCCTAGGGTTACTAGCACAGATACGCAGTATTTT.